Sequencing of this T cell receptor (beta chain) was carried out in a study of blood T cell repertoires in COVID-19. About the study: Some COVID-19 samples were acute and others convalescent; all came from the United States, Italy and Spain. Sample material is recorded as cDNA or gDNA derived from T cells, B-cell-depleted T cells, or PBMCs.

Per the study methods: Researchers report that nucleated cell counts were estimated from reference gene primer amplification. Profiled with immunoSEQ multiplex PCR; TCRdb holds only in-frame clones, not every one. The V and J calls and clone size are taken from that table; D and trimming were inferred from the DNA. In the table there are roughly 410,000 clones, 80% to 90% of which are singletons. V lost 3 bases and J 4 bases, leaving 8 bases between the germline ends. This CDR3 is built from 13 residues. The chain joins TRBV12-3 or TRBV12-4 to TRBJ2-3; D call uncertain. The sequencing input was peripheral blood. The sequence derives from a man aged 40-50 years with acute or convalescent COVID-19. The CDR3 loop is CASSLSQSDTQYF. The CDR3 DNA follows: TGTGCCAGCAGTTTGTCGCAGTCAGATACGCAGTATTTT.